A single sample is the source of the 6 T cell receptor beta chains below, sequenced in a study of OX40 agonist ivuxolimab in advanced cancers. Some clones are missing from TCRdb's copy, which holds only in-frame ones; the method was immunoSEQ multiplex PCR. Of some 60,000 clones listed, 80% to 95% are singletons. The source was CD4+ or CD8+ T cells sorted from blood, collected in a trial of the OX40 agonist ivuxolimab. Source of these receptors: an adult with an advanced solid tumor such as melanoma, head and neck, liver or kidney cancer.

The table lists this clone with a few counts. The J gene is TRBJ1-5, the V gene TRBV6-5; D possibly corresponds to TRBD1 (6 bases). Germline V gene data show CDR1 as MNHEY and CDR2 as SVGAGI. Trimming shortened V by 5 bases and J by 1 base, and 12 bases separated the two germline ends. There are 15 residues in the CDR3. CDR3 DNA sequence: TGTGCCAGCAGTATTACAGGGCAGAGCAATCAGCCCCAGCATTTT. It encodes CASSITGQSNQPQHF.

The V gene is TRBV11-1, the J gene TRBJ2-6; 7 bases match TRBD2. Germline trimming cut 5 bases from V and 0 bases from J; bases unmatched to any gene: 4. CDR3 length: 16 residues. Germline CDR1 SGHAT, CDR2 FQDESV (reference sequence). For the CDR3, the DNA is TGTGCCAGCAGCCACCGGGAGGCCTCTGGGGCCAACGTCCTGACTTTC. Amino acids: CASSHREASGANVLTF.

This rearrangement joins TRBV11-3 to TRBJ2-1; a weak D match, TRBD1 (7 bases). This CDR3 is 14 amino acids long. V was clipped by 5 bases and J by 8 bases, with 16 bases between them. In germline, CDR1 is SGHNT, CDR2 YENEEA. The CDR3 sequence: CASSLGGTVDEQFF. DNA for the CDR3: TGTGCCAGCAGCCTAGGAGGGACAGTGGATGAGCAGTTCTTC.

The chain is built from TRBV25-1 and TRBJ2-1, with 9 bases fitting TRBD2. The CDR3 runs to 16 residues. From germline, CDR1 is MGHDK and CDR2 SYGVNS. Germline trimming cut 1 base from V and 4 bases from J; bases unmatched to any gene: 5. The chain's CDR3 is CASSELAGVWYNEQFF. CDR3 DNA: TGTGCCAGCAGTGAATTAGCGGGAGTATGGTACAATGAGCAGTTCTTC.

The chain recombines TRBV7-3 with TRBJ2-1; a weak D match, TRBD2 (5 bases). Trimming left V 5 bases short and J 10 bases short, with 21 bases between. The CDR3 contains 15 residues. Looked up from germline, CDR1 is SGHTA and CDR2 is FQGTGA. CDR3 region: CASSPGGYHLGEQFF. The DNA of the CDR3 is TGTGCCAGCAGCCCTGGAGGCTACCATTTAGGGGAGCAGTTCTTC.

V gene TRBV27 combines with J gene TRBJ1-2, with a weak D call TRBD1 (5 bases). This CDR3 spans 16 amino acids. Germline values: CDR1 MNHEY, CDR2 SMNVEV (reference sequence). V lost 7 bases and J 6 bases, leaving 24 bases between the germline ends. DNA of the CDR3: TGTGCCAGCACCTCCGCGGCAGGGCAACTGGAGAATGGCTACACCTTC. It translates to CASTSAAGQLENGYTF.